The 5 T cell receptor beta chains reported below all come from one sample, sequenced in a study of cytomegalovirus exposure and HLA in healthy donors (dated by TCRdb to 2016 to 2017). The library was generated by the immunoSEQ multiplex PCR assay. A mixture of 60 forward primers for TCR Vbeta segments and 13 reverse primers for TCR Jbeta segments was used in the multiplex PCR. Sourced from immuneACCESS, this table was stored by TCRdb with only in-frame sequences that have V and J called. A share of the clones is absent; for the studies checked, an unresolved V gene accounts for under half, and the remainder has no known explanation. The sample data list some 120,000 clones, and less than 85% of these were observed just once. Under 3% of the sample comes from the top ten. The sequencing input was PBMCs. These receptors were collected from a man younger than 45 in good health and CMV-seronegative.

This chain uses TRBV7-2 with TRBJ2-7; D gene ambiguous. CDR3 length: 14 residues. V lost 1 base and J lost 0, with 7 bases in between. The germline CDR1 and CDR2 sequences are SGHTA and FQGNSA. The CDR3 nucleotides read TGTGCCAGCAGCTTAGTAGAGAGCTCCTACGAGCAGTACTTC. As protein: CASSLVESSYEQYF.

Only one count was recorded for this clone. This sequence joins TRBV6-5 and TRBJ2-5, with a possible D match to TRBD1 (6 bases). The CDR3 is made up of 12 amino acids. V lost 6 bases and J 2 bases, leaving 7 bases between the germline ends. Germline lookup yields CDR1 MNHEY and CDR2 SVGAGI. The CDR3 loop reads CASSGTQETQYF. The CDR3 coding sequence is TGTGCCAGCAGCGGGACACAAGAGACCCAGTACTTC.

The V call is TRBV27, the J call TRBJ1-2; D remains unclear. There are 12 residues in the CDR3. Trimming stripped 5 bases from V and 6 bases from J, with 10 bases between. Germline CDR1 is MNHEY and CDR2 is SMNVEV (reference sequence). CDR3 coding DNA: TGTGCCAGCAGTCATAACCGGGATGGCTACACCTTC. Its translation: CASSHNRDGYTF.

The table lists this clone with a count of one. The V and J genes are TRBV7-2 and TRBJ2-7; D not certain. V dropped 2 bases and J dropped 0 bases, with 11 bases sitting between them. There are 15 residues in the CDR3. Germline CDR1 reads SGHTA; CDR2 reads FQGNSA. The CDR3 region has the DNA TGTGCCAGCAGCTTAACCACCTATTTCTCCTACGAGCAGTACTTC. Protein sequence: CASSLTTYFSYEQYF.

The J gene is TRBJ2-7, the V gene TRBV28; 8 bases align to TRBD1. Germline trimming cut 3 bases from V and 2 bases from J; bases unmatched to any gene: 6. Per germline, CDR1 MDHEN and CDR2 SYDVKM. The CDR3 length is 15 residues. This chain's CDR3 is CASSFGDRLTYEQYF. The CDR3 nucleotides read TGTGCCAGCAGTTTCGGGGACAGGTTAACCTACGAGCAGTACTTC.